The TCR beta chain described here comes from a study of blood T cell repertoires in COVID-19. Across the study: From the United States, Italy and Spain came samples of acute and convalescent COVID-19. T cells, B-cell-depleted T cells, or PBMCs supplied cDNA or gDNA.

How the authors handled the data: Amplification from reference gene primers served as the basis for estimated nucleated cell counts. Measured with immunoSEQ multiplex PCR; TCRdb has only the in-frame clones, and not every one. That table gives V, J and clone size, and the DNA gave D and trimming. This sample has just under 80,000 clones, with approximately 80% found just once. CDR1 LGHNA and CDR2 YNFKEQ come from the germline V gene. The CDR3 sequence is 15 residues long. V lost 5 bases, J lost 7 bases, and 3 bases stayed unmatched. The chain employs TRBV4-2 and TRBJ1-6; 12 bases are shared with TRBD1. This clonotype originated in an older woman with acute or convalescent COVID-19. Source material: peripheral blood. As DNA, the CDR3 is TGTGCCAGCAGCAAAGGGACAGGGGGCAATTCACCCCTCCACTTT. It yields the protein CASSKGTGGNSPLHF.